This T cell receptor beta chain is from a study of T cell changes during pregnancy in multiple sclerosis. CDR1 is LNHDA, CDR2 SQIVND, per germline (reference sequence). With 7 bases removed from V and 6 bases from J, the gap between germline ends came to 13 bases. The CDR3 spans 14 residues. Some clones are missing from TCRdb's copy, which holds only in-frame ones; the method was immunoSEQ multiplex PCR. The table lists approximately 85,000 clones, over 90% of them singletons, with roughly 2.5% in the top ten. The receptor comes from a female donor with multiple sclerosis, enrolled in a pregnancy study. The chain carries TRBV19 and TRBJ1-6; D unresolved. Sequencing was performed on peripheral blood, taken in the third trimester of pregnancy. DNA for the CDR3: TGTGCCAGTACCAGTCTCCGCCGTAATTCACCCCTCCACTTT. This encodes CASTSLRRNSPLHF.